Each of the 32 T cell receptor beta chains below was sequenced from the same sample in a study of spatial heterogeneity in lung cancer. Study-wide results and limits: It was found that expanded intratumoral alpha and beta TCR counts tracked tumor mutation counts.

Described time point: sample taken at primary tumor resection. Their cognate antigens are unknown. MiXCR was run by TCRdb on the 5' RACE reads, yielding one entry per CDR3 protein. Of roughly 19,000 distinct CDR3 sequences in the sample, approximately 5.8% are singletons; the top ten hold around 10%. Sample: lung tumor tissue, taken at surgery. Source of these receptors: a female donor with early-stage non-small cell lung cancer.

This clonotype came up many times. A library made for alpha chains picked up this beta chain off target, so its size means little. The gene calls are TRBV20-1 and TRBJ1-2; D may be TRBD1 (5 bases). The CDR3 loop spans 15 amino acids. V gave up 6 bases and J gave up 0 bases, with 17 bases separating them. The germline gives CDR1 DFQATT, CDR2 SNEGSKA (reference sequence). Written as DNA, the CDR3 is TGCAGTGCCGTTAGGGCAGGGAGAGCTAACTATGGCTACACCTTC. It yields the protein CSAVRAGRANYGYTF.

This clonotype was detected many times. This beta chain lies outside the target of a library built for alpha chains; its clone size means little. The chain couples TRBV28 to TRBJ2-2; no clear D gene. This CDR3 has 14 amino acids. CDR1 MDHEN and CDR2 SYDVKM come from the germline V gene. Trimming shortened V by 3 bases and J by 8 bases, and 13 bases separated the two germline ends. The CDR3 DNA reads as TGTGCCAGCAGTTTCGTGGGAAGAGTGGGGGAGCTGTTTTTT. Its translation is CASSFVGRVGELFF.

This clonotype was found many times. Found in a library prepared for alpha chains, this beta chain is an off-target read, and its abundance has little meaning. The rearrangement uses TRBV29-1 and TRBJ2-2, with 14 nucleotides matching TRBD2. Germline V gene data show CDR1 as SQVTM and CDR2 as ANQGSEA. This CDR3 comprises 16 residues. Losses at the gene ends were 6 bases for V and 0 bases for J; bases not matched to a gene: 3. CDR3 region: CSVGTSGSANTGELFF. The CDR3 coding sequence is TGCAGCGTCGGGACTAGCGGGAGTGCGAACACCGGGGAGCTGTTTTTT.

This clonotype has ten or more counts. The size of this beta chain means little, since it is a stray read in a library made for alpha chains. The rearrangement links TRBV5-5 to TRBJ1-5; TRBD1 might be the D (6 bases). The CDR3 totals 15 residues. V gave up 0 bases and J gave up 5 bases, with 12 bases separating them. Germline loops: CDR1 SGHKS, CDR2 YYEKEE (reference sequence). CDR3 bases: TGTGCCAGCAGCTTGGATCAGGGGAGCGATCAGCCCCAGCATTTT. Translating it yields CASSLDQGSDQPQHF.

This clonotype came up many times. For a library built for alpha chains, this beta chain is a stray read; little rests on its size. The chain recombines TRBV10-1 with TRBJ1-4; maybe TRBD1 (6 bases). V was cut by 7 bases and J by 4 bases, with 13 bases left in between. Germline V lookup: CDR1 WNHNN, CDR2 SYGVQD (reference sequence). CDR3 length: 14 amino acids. CDR3 nucleotide sequence: TGCGCCAGCACGCCCGGGACACGTAATGAAAAACTGTTTTTT. Protein sequence: CASTPGTRNEKLFF.

This clonotype has a count of ten or more. Found in a library prepared for alpha chains, this beta chain is an off-target read, and its abundance has little meaning. The chain recombines TRBV29-1 with TRBJ2-7, with a tentative D call TRBD1 (5 bases). Germline CDR1 reads SQVTM; CDR2 reads ANQGSEA. This CDR3 contains 17 residues. V was shortened by 4 bases and J by 0 bases, with 22 bases between the two germline ends. This chain's CDR3 is CSVGGDGFPGFSYEQYF. CDR3 bases: TGCAGCGTTGGTGGTGACGGATTCCCAGGGTTCTCCTACGAGCAGTACTTC.

This clonotype was observed many times. The size of this beta chain means little, since it is a stray read in a library made for alpha chains. The chain is built from TRBV2 and TRBJ2-3, with D possibly matching TRBD2 (5 bases). The germline V and J ends were trimmed by 5 bases and 2 bases, with 11 bases remaining between them. The CDR3 runs 14 residues. The germline CDR1 and CDR2 sequences are SNHLY and FYNNEI. The CDR3 bases are TGTGCCAGCAGTCCGGGGTTTCCCACAGATACGCAGTATTTT. Translated, it gives CASSPGFPTDTQYF.

This clonotype appeared many times. Because this beta chain is a stray read in a library intended to capture alpha chains, its abundance should not be given much weight. V is TRBV20-1 and J is TRBJ2-3; the D gene is possibly TRBD2 (5 bases). The V end lost 5 bases, the J end lost 5 bases, and 11 bases lay between the germline ends. Germline lookup yields CDR1 DFQATT and CDR2 SNEGSKA (reference sequence). This CDR3 is built from 12 residues. CDR3 in DNA: TGCAGTGCTTGGCTAGCCAAAGATACGCAGTATTTT. Amino acid sequence: CSAWLAKDTQYF.

This clonotype was seen repeatedly, ten times or more. The library was built for alpha chains, so this beta chain is an off-target read and its size means little. The rearrangement links TRBV7-3 to TRBJ2-5; 9 nucleotides agree with TRBD1. CDR1 and CDR2 from the germline V gene are SGHTA and FQGTGA. The V segment lost 4 bases and the J segment 4 bases; nucleotides outside the gene matches: 4. The CDR3 covers 14 residues. CDR3 residues: CASSSQGAGETQYF. CDR3 coding DNA: TGTGCCAGCAGCTCACAGGGGGCCGGAGAGACCCAGTACTTC.

This clonotype rates as medium-sized (0.01 to 0.1%). The library was designed around alpha chains, so this beta chain is a stray read whose abundance carries little weight. The J gene is TRBJ1-5, the V gene TRBV29-1, with D uncertain. The CDR3 is 13 amino acids. The ends were cut back, 2 bases at V and 6 bases at J, with 11 bases in the middle. Germline-derived CDR1 and CDR2 are SQVTM and ANQGSEA. As DNA, the CDR3 is TGCAGCGTTGAACAGGCGGAGGGTCAGCCCCAGCATTTT. Encoded protein: CSVEQAEGQPQHF. The entire variable domain, with the rest obtained from reference TRBV29-1 and TRBJ1-5, is as follows: SAVISQKPSRDICQRGTSLTIQCQVDSQVTMMFWYRQQPGQSLTLIATANQGSEATYESGFVIDKFPISRPNLTFSTLTVSNMSPEDSSIYLCSVEQAEGQPQHFGDGTRLSIL.

This clonotype has ten or more counts. Found in a library prepared for alpha chains, this beta chain is an off-target read, and its abundance has little meaning. J is TRBJ1-6 and V is TRBV20-1; D unclear. V was cut by 2 bases and J by 6 bases, with 8 bases left in between. Germline V gene sequence: CDR1 DFQATT, CDR2 SNEGSKA (reference sequence). The CDR3 extends over 13 amino acids. CDR3 in amino acids: CSARPTSNSPLHF. The DNA for the CDR3 is TGCAGTGCTAGACCGACAAGTAATTCACCCCTCCACTTT.

There are many counts of this clonotype. A library made for alpha chains picked up this beta chain off target, so its size means little. The chain combines TRBV5-1 with TRBJ2-3; 9 nucleotides align to TRBD1. The CDR3 sequence is 15 residues long. The junction had 10 bases not matched to a gene; V was cut back by 8 bases and J by 3 bases. CDR1 SGHRS and CDR2 YFSETQ come from the germline V gene. The CDR3 spells CASQQGALVTDTQYF. The CDR3 DNA sequence: TGCGCCAGTCAACAGGGGGCGCTTGTTACAGATACGCAGTATTTT. Full variable domain (rest looked up from reference TRBV5-1 and TRBJ2-3): KAGVTQTPRYLIKTRGQQVTLSCSPISGHRSVSWYQQTPGQGLQFLFEYFSETQRNKGNFPGRFSGRQFSNSRSEMNVSTLELGDSALYLCASQQGALVTDTQYFGPGTRLTVL.

This clonotype was observed at least ten times. This beta chain appears as a stray read in a library generated for alpha chains; its size is not informative. CDR3 sequence: CASRRGGAYNEQFF. CDR3 coding DNA: TGTGCCAGCCGCCGCGGCGGAGCCTACAATGAGCAGTTCTTC. V usage is TRBV2 and J usage is TRBJ2-1; D uncertain. Germline CDR1 SNHLY, CDR2 FYNNEI. V was shortened by 8 bases and J by 2 bases, with 13 bases between the two germline ends. The CDR3 is 14 residues long. The full variable domain, in which reference TRBV2 and TRBJ2-1 provide the parts outside the CDR3, is EPEVTQTPSHQVTQMGQEVILRCVPISNHLYFYWYRQILGQKVEFLVSFYNNEISEKSEIFDDQFSVERPDGSNFTLKIRSTKLEDSAMYFCASRRGGAYNEQFFGPGTRLTVL.

This clonotype was counted ten times or more. This beta chain lies outside the target of a library built for alpha chains; its clone size means little. This chain links TRBV29-1 with TRBJ2-3; no clear D gene. Germline CDR1 is SQVTM and CDR2 is ANQGSEA. V lost 4 bases and J 0 bases, leaving 8 bases between the germline ends. The CDR3 covers 13 residues. The CDR3 DNA reads TGCAGCGTTGTGCGGAGTAGCACAGATACGCAGTATTTT. Residues: CSVVRSSTDTQYF.

This clonotype has ten or more counts. Within a library made for alpha chains, this beta chain is off target, and its count is uninformative. This chain links TRBV7-9 with TRBJ2-5, with D perhaps being TRBD1 or TRBD2 (7 bases each). Germline V gives CDR1 SEHNR, CDR2 FQNEAQ (reference sequence). The CDR3 length is 14 residues. V was shortened by 5 bases and J by 10 bases, with 20 bases between the two germline ends. The CDR3 region has the DNA TGTGCCAGCAGCCATCGACAGGGAGGGAGCTACCAGTACTTC. This codes for CASSHRQGGSYQYF.

By its share, this clonotype is medium-sized. This beta chain represents an off-target read in a library built for alpha chains; its size is of limited meaning. V is TRBV7-9 and J is TRBJ2-1; possible D gene TRBD1, 8 bases. From germline, CDR1 is SEHNR and CDR2 FQNEAQ (reference sequence). The CDR3 length is 14 residues. V lost 8 bases and J 10 bases, leaving 21 bases between the germline ends. The CDR3 coding sequence is TGTGCCAGCGGCAGACAGGGGAGGGCTTGGGAGCAGTTCTTC. This gives the protein CASGRQGRAWEQFF.

This clonotype occurred many times. For a library built for alpha chains, this beta chain is a stray read; little rests on its size. The CDR3 bases are TGTGCCAGCACCCATTCGGACACCGTCAACTATGGCTACACCTTC. Amino acid sequence: CASTHSDTVNYGYTF. The chain combines TRBV7-9 with TRBJ1-2; possible D gene TRBD1, 5 bases. The CDR3 length is 15 residues. Germline loops: CDR1 SEHNR, CDR2 FQNEAQ (reference sequence). V was pared by 7 bases and J by 2 bases, with 17 bases between.

This clonotype was seen repeatedly, ten times or more. This beta chain is a stray sequence in a library constructed for alpha chains; its clone size is not meaningful. This chain connects TRBV6-2 or TRBV6-3 to TRBJ2-1; 8 bases fit TRBD1. Germline assignment: CDR1 MNHEY and CDR2 SVGEGT. The length of the CDR3 is 15 residues. V trimming: 4 bases; J trimming: 4 bases; junction bases outside the gene matches: 6. The CDR3 region is CASSSQGVQYNEQFF. The DNA for the CDR3 is TGTGCCAGCAGTTCACAGGGGGTCCAGTACAATGAGCAGTTCTTC.

As for this clonotype: A much larger clone sits a single nucleotide away, making a read error possible. As an off-target read in a library built for alpha chains, this beta chain has a frequency of little significance. This chain connects TRBV27 to TRBJ2-2; D is ambiguous. Trimming took off 2 bases at V and 1 base at J, with 8 bases between the two ends. Germline CDR1 reads MNHEY; CDR2 reads SMNVEV (reference sequence). The CDR3 runs to 15 residues. CDR3: CASSLRQENTGELFF. Here the CDR3 DNA reads TGTGCCAGCAGTTTAAGGCAGGAGAACACCGGGGAGCTGTTTTTT.

This clonotype has ten or more counts. This beta chain is an off-target read within a library intended for alpha chains, so its frequency means little. The chain recombines TRBV28 with TRBJ2-3; tentatively, D is TRBD1 (6 bases). The germline V gene has CDR1 MDHEN and CDR2 SYDVKM. The CDR3 is 15 residues long. Deletions cut 6 bases from V and 0 bases from J, with 13 bases between. CDR3 region: CASSDRYPSTDTQYF. Here the CDR3 DNA reads TGTGCCAGCAGCGACAGGTACCCTAGCACAGATACGCAGTATTTT.

A word on this clonotype: Within a library made for alpha chains, this beta chain is off target, and its count is uninformative. V is TRBV5-1 and J is TRBJ1-5, with 10 nucleotides matching TRBD1. CDR3 length: 15 amino acids. Losses at the gene ends were 4 bases for V and 8 bases for J; bases not matched to a gene: 9. Germline values: CDR1 SGHRS, CDR2 YFSETQ. The chain's CDR3 is CASSQGQGKEEPQHF. As DNA, the CDR3 is TGCGCCAGCAGCCAGGGACAGGGGAAAGAGGAGCCCCAGCATTTT.

This clonotype was detected many times. This beta chain appears as a stray read in a library generated for alpha chains; its size is not informative. The CDR3 sequence: CASATLGAGGQQPQHF. CDR3 nucleotide sequence: TGTGCCAGTGCGACTCTGGGGGCAGGGGGCCAACAGCCCCAGCATTTT. The rearrangement uses TRBV19 and TRBJ1-5; 8 bases line up with TRBD1. With V trimmed by 8 bases and J by 7 bases, 16 bases remained unmatched. Germline V gives CDR1 LNHDA, CDR2 SQIVND (reference sequence). This CDR3 comprises 16 residues.

This clonotype showed up many times. The library was built for alpha chains, so this beta chain is an off-target read and its size means little. The chain has TRBV6-5 and TRBJ2-5, with 8 bases aligning to TRBD2. The CDR3 covers 14 residues. The trim removed 2 bases at V and 2 bases at J, leaving 1 base unmatched. Germline V gene data show CDR1 as MNHEY and CDR2 as SVGAGI. The CDR3 protein is CASSYSGGQETQYF. For the CDR3, the DNA is TGTGCCAGCAGTTACAGCGGGGGACAAGAGACCCAGTACTTC.

Of note for this clonotype: A read error is possible here, since a much larger clone lies one base away. With the library built for alpha chains, this beta chain is off target and its frequency is not meaningful. CDR3 in amino acids: CASSSPSSGRHETPYF. CDR3 sequence (DNA): TGTGCCAGCAGTTCCCCTTCTAGCGGGAGACATGAGACCCCGTACTTC. V gene TRBV12-3 or TRBV12-4 combines with J gene TRBJ2-5; 10 bases match TRBD2. The CDR3 runs 16 residues.

A word on this clonotype: A library prepared for alpha chains yielded this beta chain as an off-target read; its size is of little meaning. J is TRBJ2-7 and V is TRBV7-2; D ambiguous. The V gene's germline CDR1 is SGHTA and CDR2 FQGNSA. V was clipped by 0 bases and J by 3 bases, with 6 bases between them. The CDR3 loop spans 13 amino acids. The CDR3 spells CASSLAADYEQYF. The CDR3 DNA reads as TGTGCCAGCAGCTTAGCGGCCGACTACGAGCAGTACTTC.

Note on this clonotype: Within a library made for alpha chains, this beta chain is off target, and its count is uninformative. V gene TRBV27 combines with J gene TRBJ2-2, with 8 positions matching TRBD2. The V segment lost 5 bases and the J segment 5 bases; nucleotides outside the gene matches: 10. The CDR3 sequence is 16 residues long. Germline assignment: CDR1 MNHEY and CDR2 SMNVEV (reference sequence). The CDR3 DNA reads as TGTGCCAGCAGTACCCGTTGGCGGGAGGTTACCGGGGAGCTGTTTTTT. Protein product: CASSTRWREVTGELFF.

This clonotype occurred many times. In a library made to pick up alpha chains, this beta chain is a stray read with a size that means little. The chain uses TRBV29-1 and TRBJ2-6; possibly TRBD1 for D (5 bases). CDR1 is SQVTM and CDR2 is ANQGSEA in the germline V gene. CDR3 length equals 16 residues. Trimming left V 7 bases short and J 0 bases short, with 16 bases between. The CDR3 DNA follows: TGCAGCGCCACGTCGACAGCCTTCTCTGGGGCCAACGTCCTGACTTTC. It is translated as CSATSTAFSGANVLTF.

This clonotype came up many times. This beta chain was picked up by a library intended for alpha chains and is off target, so its count carries little meaning. The V call is TRBV7-8, the J call TRBJ2-7; 7 nucleotides align to TRBD2. V trimming: 1 base; J trimming: 5 bases; junction bases outside the gene matches: 11. Germline V gives CDR1 SGHVS, CDR2 FQNEAQ. CDR3 length: 16 amino acids. CDR3 coding DNA: TGTGCCAGCAGCTTAGTTGGCGGGAGTGCATCCAACGAGCAGTACTTC. The encoded protein is CASSLVGGSASNEQYF.

This clonotype was found many times. Found in a library prepared for alpha chains, this beta chain is an off-target read, and its abundance has little meaning. The chain combines TRBV10-3 with TRBJ1-1, with unresolved D. The germline V and J ends were trimmed by 10 bases and 1 base, with 22 bases remaining between them. CDR3 length equals 16 residues. The germline gives CDR1 ENHRY, CDR2 SYGVKD. Here the CDR3 reads CATPNGNSRPNTEAFF. DNA of the CDR3: TGTGCCACCCCAAATGGCAACTCCAGGCCGAACACTGAAGCTTTCTTT.

In its sample, this clonotype was seen a few times. Because the library targeted alpha chains, this beta chain is an off-target read whose size means little. The V gene is TRBV18, the J gene TRBJ2-2, with TRBD1 identical over 8 bases. V lost 0 bases and J lost 4; bases outside the gene matches: 7. The CDR3 has 17 residues. CDR1 is KGHSH and CDR2 is LQKENI in the germline V gene. This CDR3 is CASSPPQGAQVTGELFF. The CDR3 DNA reads TGTGCCAGCTCACCACCTCAGGGGGCGCAGGTCACCGGGGAGCTGTTTTTT.

This clonotype is labeled as medium-sized. This beta chain appears as a stray read in a library generated for alpha chains; its size is not informative. The rearrangement links TRBV5-1 to TRBJ1-2; 7 bases are shared with TRBD1. V shed 6 bases and J 2 bases; nucleotides not matched to a gene: 4. Germline values: CDR1 SGHRS, CDR2 YFSETQ. The CDR3 contains 13 residues. As DNA, the CDR3 is TGCGCCAGCACCGAGACAGGGAACTATGGCTACACCTTC. It specifies CASTETGNYGYTF.

This clonotype was found many times. Because the library targeted alpha chains, this beta chain is an off-target read whose size means little. The chain links TRBV11-2 to TRBJ1-6; D call uncertain. Germline CDR1 reads SGHAT; CDR2 reads FQNNGV. Trimming removed 0 bases at V and 4 bases at J, with 10 bases between. The CDR3 covers 16 residues. The CDR3 is CASSLETGGYNSPLHF. Written as DNA, the CDR3 is TGTGCCAGCAGCTTAGAGACCGGCGGATATAATTCACCCCTCCACTTT.